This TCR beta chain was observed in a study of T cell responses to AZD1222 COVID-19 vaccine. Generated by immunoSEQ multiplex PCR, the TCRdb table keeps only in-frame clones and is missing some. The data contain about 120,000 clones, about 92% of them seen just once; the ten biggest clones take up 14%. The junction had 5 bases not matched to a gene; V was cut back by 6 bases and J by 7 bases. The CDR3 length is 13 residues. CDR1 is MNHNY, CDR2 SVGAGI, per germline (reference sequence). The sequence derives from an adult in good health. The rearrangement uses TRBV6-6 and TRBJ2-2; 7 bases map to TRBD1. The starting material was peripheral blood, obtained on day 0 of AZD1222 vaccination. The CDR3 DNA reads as TGTGCCAGCAGCTTGACAGGGAACGGGGAGCTGTTTTTT. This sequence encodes CASSLTGNGELFF.